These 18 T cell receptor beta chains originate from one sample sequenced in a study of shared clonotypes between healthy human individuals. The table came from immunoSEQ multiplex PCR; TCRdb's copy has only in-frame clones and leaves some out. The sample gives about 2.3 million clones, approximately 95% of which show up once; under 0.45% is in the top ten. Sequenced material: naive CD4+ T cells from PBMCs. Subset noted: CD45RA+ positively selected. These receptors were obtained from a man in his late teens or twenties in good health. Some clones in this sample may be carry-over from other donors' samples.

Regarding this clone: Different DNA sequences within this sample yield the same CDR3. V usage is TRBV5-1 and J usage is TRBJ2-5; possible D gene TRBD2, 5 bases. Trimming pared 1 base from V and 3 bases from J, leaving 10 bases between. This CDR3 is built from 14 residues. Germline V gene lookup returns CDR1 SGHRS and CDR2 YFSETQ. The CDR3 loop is CASSLSGIEETQYF. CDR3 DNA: TGCGCCAGCAGCTTGTCGGGGATCGAAGAGACCCAGTACTTC.

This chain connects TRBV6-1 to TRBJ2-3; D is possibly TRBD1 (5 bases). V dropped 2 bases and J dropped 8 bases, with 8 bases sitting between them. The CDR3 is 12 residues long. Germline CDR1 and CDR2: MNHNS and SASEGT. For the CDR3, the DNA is TGTGCCAGCAGTGAACTTAGGGGTACGCAGTATTTT. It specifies CASSELRGTQYF.

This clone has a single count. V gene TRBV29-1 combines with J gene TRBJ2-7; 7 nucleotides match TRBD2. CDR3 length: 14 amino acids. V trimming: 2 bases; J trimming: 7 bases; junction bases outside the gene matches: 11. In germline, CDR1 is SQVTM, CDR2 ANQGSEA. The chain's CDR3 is CSVECRDREEEQYF. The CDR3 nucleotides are TGCAGCGTTGAATGCCGGGATCGGGAGGAGGAGCAGTACTTC.

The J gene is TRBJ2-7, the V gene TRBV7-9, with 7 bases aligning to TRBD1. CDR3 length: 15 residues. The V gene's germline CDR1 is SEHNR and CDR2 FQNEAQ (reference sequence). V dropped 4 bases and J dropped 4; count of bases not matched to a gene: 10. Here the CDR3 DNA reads TGTGCCAGCAGCTCAGGACAGGCCAACATATACGAGCAGTACTTC. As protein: CASSSGQANIYEQYF.

This CDR3 reads CASSLQTGTTQSSTDTQYF. CDR3 DNA: TGCGCCAGCAGCTTGCAGACCGGGACTACTCAGTCTAGCACAGATACGCAGTATTTT. The V gene is TRBV5-1, the J gene TRBJ2-3, with 7 bases aligning to TRBD2. Germline CDR1 and CDR2: SGHRS and YFSETQ. V trimming: 1 base; J trimming: 0 bases; junction bases outside the gene matches: 14. The CDR3 is made up of 19 amino acids.

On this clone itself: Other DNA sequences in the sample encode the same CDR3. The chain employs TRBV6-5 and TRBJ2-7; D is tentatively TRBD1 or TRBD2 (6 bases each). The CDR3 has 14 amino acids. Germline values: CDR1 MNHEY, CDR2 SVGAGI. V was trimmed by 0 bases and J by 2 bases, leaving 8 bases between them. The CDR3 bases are TGTGCCAGCAGTTACTCAGGGGGGCCCTACGAGCAGTACTTC. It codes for CASSYSGGPYEQYF.

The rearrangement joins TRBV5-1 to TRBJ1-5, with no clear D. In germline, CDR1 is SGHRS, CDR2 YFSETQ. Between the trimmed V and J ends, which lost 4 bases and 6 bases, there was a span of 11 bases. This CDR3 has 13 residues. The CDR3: CASSPQVGQPQHF. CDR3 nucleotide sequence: TGCGCCAGCAGCCCGCAAGTAGGTCAGCCCCAGCATTTT.

The CDR3 bases are TGCGCCAGCAGCCAAGAACTGGCGGGATGGGTGGTGGCCGGGGAGCTGTTTTTT. It codes for CASSQELAGWVVAGELFF. J is TRBJ2-2 and V is TRBV4-3; the D gene is possibly TRBD2 (6 bases). CDR1 is LGHNA and CDR2 is YSLEER in the germline V gene. There are 18 residues in the CDR3. V shed 0 bases and J shed 6 bases, with 20 bases lying between them.

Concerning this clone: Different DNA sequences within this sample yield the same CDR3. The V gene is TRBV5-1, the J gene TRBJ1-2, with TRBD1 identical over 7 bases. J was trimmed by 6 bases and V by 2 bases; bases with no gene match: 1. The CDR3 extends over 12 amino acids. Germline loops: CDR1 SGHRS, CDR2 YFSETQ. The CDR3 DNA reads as TGCGCCAGCAGCTTACAGGGGAATGGCTACACCTTC. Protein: CASSLQGNGYTF.

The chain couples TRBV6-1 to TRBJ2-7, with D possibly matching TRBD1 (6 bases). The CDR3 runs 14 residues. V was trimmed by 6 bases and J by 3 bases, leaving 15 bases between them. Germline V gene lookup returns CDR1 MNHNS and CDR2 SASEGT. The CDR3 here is CASRTQGIGYEQYF. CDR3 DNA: TGTGCCAGCAGAACACAGGGTATCGGCTACGAGCAGTACTTC.

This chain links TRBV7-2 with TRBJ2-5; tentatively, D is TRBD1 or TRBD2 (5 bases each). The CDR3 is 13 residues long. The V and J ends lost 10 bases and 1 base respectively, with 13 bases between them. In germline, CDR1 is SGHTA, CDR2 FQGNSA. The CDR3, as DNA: TGTGCCATCCAACCGGGACCCCAAGAGACCCAGTACTTC. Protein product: CAIQPGPQETQYF.

The CDR3 loop is CASSPPREGSNQPQHF. The CDR3 DNA follows: TGTGCCAGCAGTCCCCCAAGGGAGGGGAGCAATCAGCCCCAGCATTTT. The rearrangement links TRBV27 to TRBJ1-5; the D gene is possibly TRBD1 (5 bases). The V gene's germline CDR1 is MNHEY and CDR2 SMNVEV (reference sequence). The CDR3 covers 16 residues. Trimming removed 5 bases from V and 1 base from J, with 15 bases in between.

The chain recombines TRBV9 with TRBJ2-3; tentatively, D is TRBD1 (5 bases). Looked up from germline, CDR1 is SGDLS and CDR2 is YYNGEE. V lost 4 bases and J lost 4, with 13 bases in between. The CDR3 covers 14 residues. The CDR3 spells CASSPQGLSDTQYF. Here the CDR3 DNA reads TGTGCCAGCAGCCCCCAGGGTTTGTCAGATACGCAGTATTTT.

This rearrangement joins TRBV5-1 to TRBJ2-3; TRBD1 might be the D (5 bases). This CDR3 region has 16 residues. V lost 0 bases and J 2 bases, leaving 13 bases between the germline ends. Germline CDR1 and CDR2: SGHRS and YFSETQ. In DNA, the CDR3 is TGCGCCAGCAGCTTGGGGAGTGCAGGGCACACAGATACGCAGTATTTT. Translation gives CASSLGSAGHTDTQYF.

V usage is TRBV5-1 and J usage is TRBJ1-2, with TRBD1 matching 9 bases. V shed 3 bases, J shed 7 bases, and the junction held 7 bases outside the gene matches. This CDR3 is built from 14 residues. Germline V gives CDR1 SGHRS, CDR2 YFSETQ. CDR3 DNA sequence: TGCGCCAGCAGCTCGTCCGGGACAGGGTTTGGCTACACCTTC. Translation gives CASSSSGTGFGYTF.

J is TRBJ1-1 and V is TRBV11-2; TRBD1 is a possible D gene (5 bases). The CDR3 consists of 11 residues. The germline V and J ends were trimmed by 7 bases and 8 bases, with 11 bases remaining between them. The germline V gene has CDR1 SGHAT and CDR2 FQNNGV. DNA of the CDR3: TGTGCCAGCACCTTCTACAGGGAAGCTTTCTTT. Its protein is CASTFYREAFF.

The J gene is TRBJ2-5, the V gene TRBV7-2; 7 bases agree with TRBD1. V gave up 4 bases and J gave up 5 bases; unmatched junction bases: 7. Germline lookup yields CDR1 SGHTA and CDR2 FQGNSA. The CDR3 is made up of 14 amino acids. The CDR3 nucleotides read TGTGCCAGCAGCTCCCGACAGGGCTGGGAGACCCAGTACTTC. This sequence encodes CASSSRQGWETQYF.

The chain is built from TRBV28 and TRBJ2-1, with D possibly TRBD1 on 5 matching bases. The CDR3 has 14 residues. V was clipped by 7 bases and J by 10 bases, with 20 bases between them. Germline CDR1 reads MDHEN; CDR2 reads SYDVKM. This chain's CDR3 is CASTRATGPREQFF. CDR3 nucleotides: TGTGCCAGCACTCGGGCCACAGGCCCGAGGGAGCAGTTCTTC.